This T cell receptor (beta chain) derives from a study of shared clonotypes between healthy human individuals. The CDR3 contains 14 residues. The germline V gene encodes CDR1 MNHNY and CDR2 SVGAGI (reference sequence). V lost 0 bases and J 4 bases, leaving 9 bases between the germline ends. With respect to this clone: Other nucleotide sequences from this sample produce the same CDR3.

The investigators split CD4+ cells into a CD45RA+ naive subset and a CD45RA-negative memory subset. This table comes from immunoSEQ multiplex PCR, and its TCRdb copy is limited to in-frame clones, with some not included. The table records roughly 1,600,000 clones, approximately 98.5% of them present only once. The sequence came from a man under 40 in good health. The rearrangement links TRBV6-6 to TRBJ1-2; D not resolved. The sample taken for sequencing was naive CD4+ T cells sorted from blood. Subset given: CD45RA+ positively selected. CDR3 nucleotides: TGTGCCAGCAGTTACTCGGAAGACCTCTATGGCTACACCTTC. It translates to CASSYSEDLYGYTF.